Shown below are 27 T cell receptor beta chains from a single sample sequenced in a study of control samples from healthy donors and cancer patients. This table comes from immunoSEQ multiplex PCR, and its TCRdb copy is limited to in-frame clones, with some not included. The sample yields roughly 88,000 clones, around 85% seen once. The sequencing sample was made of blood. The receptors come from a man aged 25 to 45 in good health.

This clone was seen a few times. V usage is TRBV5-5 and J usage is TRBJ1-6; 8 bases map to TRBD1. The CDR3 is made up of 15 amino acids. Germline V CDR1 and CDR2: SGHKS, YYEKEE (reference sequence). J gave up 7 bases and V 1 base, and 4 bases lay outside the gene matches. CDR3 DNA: TGTGCCAGCAGCTTGAGTGGACAGGGCAATTCACCCCTCCACTTT. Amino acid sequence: CASSLSGQGNSPLHF.

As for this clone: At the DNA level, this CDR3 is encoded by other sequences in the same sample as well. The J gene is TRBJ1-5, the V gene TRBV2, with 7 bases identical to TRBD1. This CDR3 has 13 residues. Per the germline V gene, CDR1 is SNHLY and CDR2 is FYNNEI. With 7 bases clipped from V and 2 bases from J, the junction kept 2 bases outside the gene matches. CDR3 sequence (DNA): TGTGCCAGCACCGGACAGGGCAATCAGCCCCAGCATTTT. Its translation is CASTGQGNQPQHF.

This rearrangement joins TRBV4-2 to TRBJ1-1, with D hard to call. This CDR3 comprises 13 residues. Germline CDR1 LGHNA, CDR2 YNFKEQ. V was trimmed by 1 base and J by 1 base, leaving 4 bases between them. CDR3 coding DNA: TGTGCCAGCAGCCAAGCACAGAACACTGAAGCTTTCTTT. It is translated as CASSQAQNTEAFF.

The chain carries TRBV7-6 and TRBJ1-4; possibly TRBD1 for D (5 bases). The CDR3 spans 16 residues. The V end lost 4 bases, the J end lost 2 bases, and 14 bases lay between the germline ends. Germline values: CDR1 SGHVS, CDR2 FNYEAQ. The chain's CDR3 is CASSSPGLMTNEKLFF. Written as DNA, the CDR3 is TGTGCCAGCAGCTCACCGGGACTTATGACTAATGAAAAACTGTTTTTT.

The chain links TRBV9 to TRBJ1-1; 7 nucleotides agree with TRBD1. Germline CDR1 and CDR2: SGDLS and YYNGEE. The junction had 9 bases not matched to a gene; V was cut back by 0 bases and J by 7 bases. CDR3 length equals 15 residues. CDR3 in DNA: TGTGCCAGCAGCGTAGGACGTAGGGGGACAGTTGAAGCTTTCTTT. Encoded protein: CASSVGRRGTVEAFF.

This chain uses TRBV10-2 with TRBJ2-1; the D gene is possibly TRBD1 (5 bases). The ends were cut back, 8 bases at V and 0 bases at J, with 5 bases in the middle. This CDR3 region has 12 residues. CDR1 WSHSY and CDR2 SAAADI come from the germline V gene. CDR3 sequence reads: CASGASYNEQFF. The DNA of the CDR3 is TGCGCCAGCGGGGCCTCCTACAATGAGCAGTTCTTC.

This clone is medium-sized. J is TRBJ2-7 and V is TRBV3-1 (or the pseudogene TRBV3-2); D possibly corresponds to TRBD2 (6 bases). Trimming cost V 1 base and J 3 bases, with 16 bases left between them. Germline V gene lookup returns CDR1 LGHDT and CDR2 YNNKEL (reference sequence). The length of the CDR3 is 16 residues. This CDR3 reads CASSQVYSGDRYEQYF. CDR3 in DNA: TGTGCCAGCAGCCAAGTGTATAGCGGAGATCGCTACGAGCAGTACTTC.

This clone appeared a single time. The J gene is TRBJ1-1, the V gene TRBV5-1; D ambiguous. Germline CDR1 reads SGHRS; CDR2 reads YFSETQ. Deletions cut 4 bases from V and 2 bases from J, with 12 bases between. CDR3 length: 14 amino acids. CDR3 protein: CASSTGRVNTEAFF. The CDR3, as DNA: TGCGCCAGCAGCACTGGACGGGTCAACACTGAAGCTTTCTTT.

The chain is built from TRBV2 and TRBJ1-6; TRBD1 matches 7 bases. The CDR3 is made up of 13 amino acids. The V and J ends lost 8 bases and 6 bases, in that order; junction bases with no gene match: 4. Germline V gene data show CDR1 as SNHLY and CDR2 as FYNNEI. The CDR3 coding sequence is TGTGCCAGCGGGTCAGGGGGTAATTCACCCCTCCACTTT. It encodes CASGSGGNSPLHF.

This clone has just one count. The DNA of the CDR3 is TGTGCCAGCAGCTTGGCCAGGGCGGGTACTGAAGCTTTCTTT. It translates to CASSLARAGTEAFF. The chain employs TRBV5-8 and TRBJ1-1; a weak D match, TRBD1 (5 bases). The CDR3 spans 14 residues. Deletions cut 0 bases from V and 5 bases from J, with 11 bases between. Germline assignment: CDR1 SGHTS and CDR2 YDEGEE.

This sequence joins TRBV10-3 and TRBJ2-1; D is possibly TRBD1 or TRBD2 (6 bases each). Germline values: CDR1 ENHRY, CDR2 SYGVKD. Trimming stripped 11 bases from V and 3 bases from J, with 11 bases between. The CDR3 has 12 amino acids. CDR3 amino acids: CAGGTSYNEQFF. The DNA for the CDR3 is TGTGCCGGCGGGACAAGCTACAATGAGCAGTTCTTC.

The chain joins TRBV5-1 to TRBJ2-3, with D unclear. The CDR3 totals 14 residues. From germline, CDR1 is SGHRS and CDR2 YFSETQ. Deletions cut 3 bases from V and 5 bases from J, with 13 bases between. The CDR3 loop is CASSYDKGGDTQYF. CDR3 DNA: TGCGCCAGCAGCTACGACAAAGGTGGAGATACGCAGTATTTT.

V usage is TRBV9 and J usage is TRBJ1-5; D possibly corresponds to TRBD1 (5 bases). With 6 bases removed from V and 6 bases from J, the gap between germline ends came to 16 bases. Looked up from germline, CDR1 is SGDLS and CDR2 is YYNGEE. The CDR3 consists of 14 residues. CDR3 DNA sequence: TGTGCCAGCACCGGGGGGGGTACGAGTCAGCCCCAGCATTTT. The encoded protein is CASTGGGTSQPQHF.

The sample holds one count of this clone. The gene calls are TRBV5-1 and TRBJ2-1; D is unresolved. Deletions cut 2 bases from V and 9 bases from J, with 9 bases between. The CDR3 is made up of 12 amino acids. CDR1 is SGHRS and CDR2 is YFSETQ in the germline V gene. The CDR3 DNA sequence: TGCGCCAGCAGCTTTGCCGGTTCTGAGCAGTTCTTC. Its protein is CASSFAGSEQFF.

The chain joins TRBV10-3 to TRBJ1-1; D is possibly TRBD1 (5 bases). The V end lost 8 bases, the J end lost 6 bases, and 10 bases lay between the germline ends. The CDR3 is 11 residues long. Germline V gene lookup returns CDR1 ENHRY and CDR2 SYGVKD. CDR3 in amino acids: CAILRVSEAFF. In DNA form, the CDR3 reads TGTGCCATCCTCAGGGTATCTGAAGCTTTCTTT.

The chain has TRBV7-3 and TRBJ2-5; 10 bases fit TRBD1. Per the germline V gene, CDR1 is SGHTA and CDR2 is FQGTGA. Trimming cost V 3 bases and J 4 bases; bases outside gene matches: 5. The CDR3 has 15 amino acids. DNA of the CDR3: TGTGCCAGCAGCTTTGGGACAGGGGCTGGAGAGACCCAGTACTTC. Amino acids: CASSFGTGAGETQYF.

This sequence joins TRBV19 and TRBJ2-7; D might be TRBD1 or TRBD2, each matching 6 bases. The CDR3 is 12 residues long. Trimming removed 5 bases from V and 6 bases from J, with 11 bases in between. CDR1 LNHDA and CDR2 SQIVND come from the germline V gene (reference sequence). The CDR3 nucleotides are TGTGCCAGTAGTCCCGGGGGCCTCGAGCAGTACTTC. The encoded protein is CASSPGGLEQYF.

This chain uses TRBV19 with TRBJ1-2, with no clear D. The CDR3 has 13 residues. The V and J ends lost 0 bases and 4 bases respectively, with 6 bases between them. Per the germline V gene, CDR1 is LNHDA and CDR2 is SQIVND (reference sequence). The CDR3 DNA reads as TGTGCCAGTAGTATAGACAGGACCTATGGCTACACCTTC. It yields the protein CASSIDRTYGYTF. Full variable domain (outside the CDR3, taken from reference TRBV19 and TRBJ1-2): DGGITQSPKYLFRKEGQNVTLSCEQNLNHDAMYWYRQDPGQGLRLIYYSQIVNDFQKGDIAEGYSVSREKKESFPLTVTSAQKNPTAFYLCASSIDRTYGYTFGSGTRLTVV.

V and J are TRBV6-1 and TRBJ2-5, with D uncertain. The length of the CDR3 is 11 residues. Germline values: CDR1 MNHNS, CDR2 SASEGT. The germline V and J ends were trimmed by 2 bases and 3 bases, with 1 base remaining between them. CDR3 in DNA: TGTGCCAGCAGTGAAAAAGAGACCCAGTACTTC. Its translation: CASSEKETQYF.

The DNA for the CDR3 is TGTGCCAGCACCCAAGTCAGGGATTTAGTCGGCTACACCTTC. It codes for CASTQVRDLVGYTF. This rearrangement joins TRBV7-9 to TRBJ1-2, with TRBD1 as a possible D gene (5 bases). Germline V gene data show CDR1 as SEHNR and CDR2 as FQNEAQ (reference sequence). Between the trimmed V and J ends, which lost 7 bases and 8 bases, there was a span of 20 bases. CDR3 length equals 14 residues.

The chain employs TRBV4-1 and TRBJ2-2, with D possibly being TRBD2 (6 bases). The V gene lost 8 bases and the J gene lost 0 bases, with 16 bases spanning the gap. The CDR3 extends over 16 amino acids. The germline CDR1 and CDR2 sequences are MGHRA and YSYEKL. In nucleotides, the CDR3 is TGCGCCAGCGGGGGGAGCGGTGATCCGAACACCGGGGAGCTGTTTTTT. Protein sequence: CASGGSGDPNTGELFF.

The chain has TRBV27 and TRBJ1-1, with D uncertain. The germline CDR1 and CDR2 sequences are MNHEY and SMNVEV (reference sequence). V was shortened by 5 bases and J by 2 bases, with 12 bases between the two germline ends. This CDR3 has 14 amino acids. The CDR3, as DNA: TGTGCCAGCAGTACGAACCAGGTTAACACTGAAGCTTTCTTT. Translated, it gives CASSTNQVNTEAFF.

The DNA of the CDR3 is TGCGCCAGCAGGTTCGTTAACCGGGACTATGGCTACACCTTC. Translated, it gives CASRFVNRDYGYTF. The chain combines TRBV5-1 with TRBJ1-2, with D uncertain. This CDR3 spans 14 amino acids. V was shortened by 5 bases and J by 3 bases, with 14 bases between the two germline ends. Germline loops: CDR1 SGHRS, CDR2 YFSETQ.

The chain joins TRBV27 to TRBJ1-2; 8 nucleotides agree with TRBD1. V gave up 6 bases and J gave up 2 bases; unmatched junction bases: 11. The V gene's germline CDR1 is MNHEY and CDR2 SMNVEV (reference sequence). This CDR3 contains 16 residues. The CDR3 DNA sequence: TGTGCCAGCAGCGGTCGCCTGGGACAGGCAAACTATGGCTACACCTTC. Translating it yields CASSGRLGQANYGYTF.

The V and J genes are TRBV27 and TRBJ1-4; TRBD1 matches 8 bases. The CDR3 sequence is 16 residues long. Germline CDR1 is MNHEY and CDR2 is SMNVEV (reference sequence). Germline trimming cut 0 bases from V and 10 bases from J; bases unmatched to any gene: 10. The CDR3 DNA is TGTGCCAGCAGTTTATCTGGAGGACAGGGCCGTCGAAAACTGTTTTTT. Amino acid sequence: CASSLSGGQGRRKLFF.

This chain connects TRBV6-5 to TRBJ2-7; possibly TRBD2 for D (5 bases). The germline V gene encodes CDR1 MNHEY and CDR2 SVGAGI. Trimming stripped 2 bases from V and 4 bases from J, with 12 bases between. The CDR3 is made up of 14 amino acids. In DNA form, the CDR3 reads TGTGCCAGCAGTTACGTTGTCGGGGTGTACGAGCAGTACTTC. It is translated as CASSYVVGVYEQYF.

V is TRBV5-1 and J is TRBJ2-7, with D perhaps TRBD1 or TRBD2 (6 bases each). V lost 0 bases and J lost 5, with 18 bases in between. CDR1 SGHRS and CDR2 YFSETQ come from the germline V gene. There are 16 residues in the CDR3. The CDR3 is CASSLAMGGLGNEQYF. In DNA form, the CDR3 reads TGCGCCAGCAGCTTGGCCATGGGGGGCTTGGGGAACGAGCAGTACTTC. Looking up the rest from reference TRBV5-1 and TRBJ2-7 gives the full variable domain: KAGVTQTPRYLIKTRGQQVTLSCSPISGHRSVSWYQQTPGQGLQFLFEYFSETQRNKGNFPGRFSGRQFSNSRSEMNVSTLELGDSALYLCASSLAMGGLGNEQYFGPGTRLTVT.